Detailed here is one TCR beta chain. Its target is not known. This sample was taken from a study of T-cell reconstitution after alpha-beta-depleted transplantation in children. The CDR3 length is 15 residues. Germline assignment: CDR1 LGHNA and CDR2 YNFKEQ. V lost 5 bases to trimming and J lost 5 bases, with 16 bases between them. Molecular barcoding with unique molecular identifiers was used for the TCRbeta library. TCRdb processed the PCR reads anew with MiXCR; each CDR3 protein has one entry. The sample lists around 300,000 distinct CDR3 sequences, more than 20% occurring once. Whole-study findings and limits: After transplant, high TCRbeta diversity at day 60 in some patients arose from surviving recipient T cells and thymic progenitors. Roughly two months post-transplant, alpha-beta T cells reportedly originated from several hundred graft clones that had expanded.

The chain carries TRBV4-2 and TRBJ2-1; a weak D match, TRBD2 (5 bases). The material was PBMCs, mostly from graft donor cells, obtained 180 days after TCRalphabeta/CD19-depleted stem cell transplant. This TCR was sampled from a male patient aged 10 to 17 who had a stem cell transplant for acute lymphoblastic leukemia, so the T cells may come from the graft donor. CDR3 nucleotide sequence: TGTGCCAGCAGCTCAATATGGACTGGGCACAATGAGCAGTTCTTC. It is translated as CASSSIWTGHNEQFF.